The rows below give T cell receptor beta chains drawn from one sample of a study of T-cell reconstitution after alpha-beta-depleted transplantation in children. TCRdb processed the PCR reads anew with MiXCR; each CDR3 protein has one entry. The sample gives around 450,000 distinct CDR3 sequences, over 40% of which show up once; about 30% is in the top ten. The starting material was PBMCs, obtained before TCRalphabeta/CD19-depleted stem cell transplant. These receptors were taken from a girl aged 2-15 years with aplastic anemia, due to receive a stem cell transplant. Each CDR3 is given without its conserved first and last residue. Fields, in order: V gene, D gene, J gene, CDR3 protein. The D gene is left open where the match is weak.

V gene: TRBV6-2/TRBV6-3
D gene: NA
J gene: TRBJ2-7
CDR3 protein: ASSLSDSLHYEQY

V gene: TRBV20-1
D gene: NA
J gene: TRBJ2-1
CDR3 protein: SARAGTDNEQF

V gene: TRBV20-1
D gene: TRBD1
J gene: TRBJ2-2
CDR3 protein: SAGYRGANTGELF

V gene: TRBV29-1
D gene: NA
J gene: TRBJ2-3
CDR3 protein: SVRSSTDTQY

V gene: TRBV4-3
D gene: NA
J gene: TRBJ2-1
CDR3 protein: ASSQVIGSWQF

V gene: TRBV5-1
D gene: NA
J gene: TRBJ1-1
CDR3 protein: ARSFGGNTEAF

V gene: TRBV20-1
D gene: TRBD2
J gene: TRBJ2-7
CDR3 protein: SARKTGTNSYEQY

V gene: TRBV12-3/TRBV12-4
D gene: NA
J gene: TRBJ1-6
CDR3 protein: ASSSPLGGIDSPLH

V gene: TRBV7-8
D gene: TRBD1
J gene: TRBJ1-4
CDR3 protein: ASSSNRAGQGAAHEKLF

V gene: TRBV6-2/TRBV6-3
D gene: NA
J gene: TRBJ1-5
CDR3 protein: ASSPRWDLNQPQH

V gene: TRBV27
D gene: NA
J gene: TRBJ1-2
CDR3 protein: ASRDPGHGYT

V gene: TRBV5-6
D gene: NA
J gene: TRBJ2-5
CDR3 protein: ASSPSPRDTQY

V gene: TRBV29-1
D gene: NA
J gene: TRBJ2-7
CDR3 protein: SVARDYEQY

V gene: TRBV10-3
D gene: NA
J gene: TRBJ2-1
CDR3 protein: AISESMSQPPYNEQF

V gene: TRBV20-1
D gene: TRBD1
J gene: TRBJ1-5
CDR3 protein: SARGDRTLRSNQPQH

V gene: TRBV3-1
D gene: NA
J gene: TRBJ2-7
CDR3 protein: ASSRRGIYEQY

V gene: TRBV5-1
D gene: TRBD2
J gene: TRBJ2-7
CDR3 protein: AGSGGKTYEQY

V gene: TRBV12-3/TRBV12-4
D gene: TRBD2
J gene: TRBJ2-3
CDR3 protein: ASSPLAGGPRTDTQY